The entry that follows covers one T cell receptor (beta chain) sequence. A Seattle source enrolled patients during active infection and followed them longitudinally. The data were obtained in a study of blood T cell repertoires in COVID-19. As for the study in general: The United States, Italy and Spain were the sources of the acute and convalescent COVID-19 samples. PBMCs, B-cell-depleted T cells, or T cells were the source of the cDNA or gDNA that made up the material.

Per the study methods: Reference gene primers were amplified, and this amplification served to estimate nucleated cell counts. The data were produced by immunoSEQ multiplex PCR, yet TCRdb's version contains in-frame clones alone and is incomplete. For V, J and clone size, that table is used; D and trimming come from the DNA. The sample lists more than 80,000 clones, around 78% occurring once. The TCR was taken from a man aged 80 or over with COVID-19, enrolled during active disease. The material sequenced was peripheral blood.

CDR3 coding DNA: TGTGCCATCAGTGAGTCCCGTCGGACAGGGGGCACTTCACCCCTCCACTTT. It codes for CAISESRRTGGTSPLHF. The chain links TRBV10-3 to TRBJ1-6; TRBD1 agrees at 11 bases. Germline CDR1 ENHRY, CDR2 SYGVKD. Germline trimming cut 0 bases from V and 9 bases from J; bases unmatched to any gene: 7. This CDR3 spans 17 amino acids.